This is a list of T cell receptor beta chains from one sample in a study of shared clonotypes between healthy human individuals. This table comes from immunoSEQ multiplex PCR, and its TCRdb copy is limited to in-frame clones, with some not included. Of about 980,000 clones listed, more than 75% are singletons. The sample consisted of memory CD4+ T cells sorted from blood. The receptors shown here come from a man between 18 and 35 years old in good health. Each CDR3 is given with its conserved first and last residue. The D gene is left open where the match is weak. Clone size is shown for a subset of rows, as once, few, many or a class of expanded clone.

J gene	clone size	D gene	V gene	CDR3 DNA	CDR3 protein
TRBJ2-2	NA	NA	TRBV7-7	TGTGCTAGCAGCTTAGGAGTTGACACCGGGGAGCTGTTTTTT	CASSLGVDTGELFF
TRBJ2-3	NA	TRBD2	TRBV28	TGTGCCAGCAGTTCCAGGACTAGGAGGTACGATACGCAGTATTTT	CASSSRTRRYDTQYF
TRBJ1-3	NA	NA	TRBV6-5	TGTGCCAGCAGCCCCACAGGGTTCTCTGGAAACACCATATATTTT	CASSPTGFSGNTIYF
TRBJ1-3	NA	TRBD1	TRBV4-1	TGCGCCAGCAGCCAAGGGGAAGCAGGGGGACTCTCTGGAAACACCATATATTTT	CASSQGEAGGLSGNTIYF
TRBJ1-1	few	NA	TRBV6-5	TGTGCCAGCAGTCTCGCGGGGTACACTGAAGCTTTCTTT	CASSLAGYTEAFF
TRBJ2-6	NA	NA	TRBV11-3	TGTGCCAGCAGCTTAGATGGGGGGAGTGGGGCCAACGTCCTGACTTTC	CASSLDGGSGANVLTF
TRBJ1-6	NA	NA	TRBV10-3	TGTGCCATCAATGAGGGGGTAACGGCTAATTCACCCCTCCACTTT	CAINEGVTANSPLHF
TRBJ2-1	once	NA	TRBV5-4	TGTGCCAGCAGCTTGGGTACAGGGTCCTACAATGAGCAGTTCTTC	CASSLGTGSYNEQFF
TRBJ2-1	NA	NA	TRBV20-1	TGCAGTGCTAGTGCCCCCAATGAGCAGTTCTTC	CSASAPNEQFF
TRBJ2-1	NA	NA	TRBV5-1	TGCGCCAGCAGCTTGGGAAGCTCTGGCAATGAGCAGTTCTTC	CASSLGSSGNEQFF
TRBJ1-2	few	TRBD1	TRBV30	TGTGCCTGGTCCGGGACAGGGTTTTCTGGCGGGATCTACACCTTC	CAWSGTGFSGGIYTF
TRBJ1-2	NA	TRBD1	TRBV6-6	TGTGCCAGCAGTGGGGGACAGAACCTTGGCTACACCTTC	CASSGGQNLGYTF
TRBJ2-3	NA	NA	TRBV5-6	TGTGCCAGCAGCTTAGATGGGGTGCTTATCAGCACAGATACGCAGTATTTT	CASSLDGVLISTDTQYF
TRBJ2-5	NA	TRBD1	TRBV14	TGTGCCAGCAGCCCAGGGACAGGGATAGAGACCCAGTACTTC	CASSPGTGIETQYF
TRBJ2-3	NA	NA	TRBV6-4	TGTGCCAGCAGTGACCGGGGTTTCGTAACAGATACGCAGTATTTT	CASSDRGFVTDTQYF
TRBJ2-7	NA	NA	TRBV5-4	TGTGCCAGCAGCCGGGACCGTACCTACGAGCAGTACTTC	CASSRDRTYEQYF
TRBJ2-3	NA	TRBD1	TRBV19	TGTGCCAGTAGTGGACAGGGATTTAGCACAGATACGCAGTATTTT	CASSGQGFSTDTQYF
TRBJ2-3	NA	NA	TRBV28	TGTGCCACCGAGGGGGGGACAGGCAAATTATGGGGCACAGATACGCAGTATTTT	CATEGGTGKLWGTDTQYF
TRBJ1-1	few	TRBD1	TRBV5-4	TGTGCCAGCAGCTTGGGAGGGACAGGGAGGACTGAAGCTTTCTTT	CASSLGGTGRTEAFF
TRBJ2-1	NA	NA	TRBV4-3	TGCGCCAGCAGCCAAGCCCCTTATGGCAGCTCCTACAATGAGCAGTTCTTC	CASSQAPYGSSYNEQFF
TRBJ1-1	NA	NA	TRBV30	TGTGCCTGGAGTAGAAGGTCGGGAGAAGCTTTCTTT	CAWSRRSGEAFF
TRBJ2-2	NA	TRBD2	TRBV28	TGTGCCAGCAGTTTGGGAGGGAATTTTGCCGGGGAGCTGTTTTTT	CASSLGGNFAGELFF
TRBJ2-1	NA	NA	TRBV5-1	TGCGCCAGCAGCTTTCGAGGGGAGCCTAGGGATGAGCAGTTCTTC	CASSFRGEPRDEQFF
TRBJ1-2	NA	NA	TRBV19	TGTGCCAGTAGAGATGAGATTAAGGGGCTAAATGGCTACACCTTC	CASRDEIKGLNGYTF
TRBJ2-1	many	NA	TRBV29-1	TGCAGCGTACCCCAGGGGAATGAGCAGTTCTTC	CSVPQGNEQFF
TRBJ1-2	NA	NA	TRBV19	TGTGCCAGTAGTGGGCGGGCTCCAAACTATGGCTACACCTTC	CASSGRAPNYGYTF
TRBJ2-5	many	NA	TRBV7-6	TGTGCCAGCAGCTTTGCCGGGGGCAGTGGAGAGACCCAGTACTTC	CASSFAGGSGETQYF
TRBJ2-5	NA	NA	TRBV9	TGTGCCAGCAGCCTTGCGCCGAAGGGAGAGACCCAGTACTTC	CASSLAPKGETQYF
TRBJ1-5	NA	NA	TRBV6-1	TGTGCCAGCAGTGTAGGGACTGGCAATCAGCCCCAGCATTTT	CASSVGTGNQPQHF